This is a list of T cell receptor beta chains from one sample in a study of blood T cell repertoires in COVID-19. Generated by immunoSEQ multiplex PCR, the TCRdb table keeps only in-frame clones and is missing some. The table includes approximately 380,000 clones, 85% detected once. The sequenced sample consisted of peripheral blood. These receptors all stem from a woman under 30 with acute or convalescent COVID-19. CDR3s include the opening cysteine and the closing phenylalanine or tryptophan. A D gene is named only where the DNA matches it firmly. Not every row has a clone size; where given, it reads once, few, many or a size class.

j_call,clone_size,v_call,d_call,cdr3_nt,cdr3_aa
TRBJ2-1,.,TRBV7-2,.,TGTGCCAGCAGCTTTACGGATGAGCAGTTCTTC,CASSFTDEQFF
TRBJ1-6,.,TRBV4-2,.,TGTGCCAGCAGCCAAGGACTGATAGAGGAGAATTCACCCCTCCACTTT,CASSQGLIEENSPLHF
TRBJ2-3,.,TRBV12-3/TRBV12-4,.,TGTGCCAGCAGTTCAGGGTCAGATACGCAGTATTTT,CASSSGSDTQYF
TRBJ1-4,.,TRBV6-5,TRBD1,TGTGCCAGCAGTTACTCGAGCAGGGGGTATGAAAAACTGTTTTTT,CASSYSSRGYEKLFF
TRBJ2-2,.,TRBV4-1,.,TGCGCCAGCAGCCAAGATCGCGCCGCCGGGGAGCTGTTTTTT,CASSQDRAAGELFF
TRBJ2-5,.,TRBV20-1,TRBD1,TGCAGTGCTACTGACAGGGCAGAGACCCAGTACTTC,CSATDRAETQYF
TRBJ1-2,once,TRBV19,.,TGTGCCAGTAGTATTCGGCAGGACTATGGCTACACCTTC,CASSIRQDYGYTF
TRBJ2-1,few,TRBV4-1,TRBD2,TGCGCCAGCAGCCAAGGGGCCGGGACTAGCGGGAGAAATGAGCAGTTCTTC,CASSQGAGTSGRNEQFF
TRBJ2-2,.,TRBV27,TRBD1,TGTGCCAGCAGCCCTTCTGACAGGGGACCAAACACCGGGGAGCTGTTTTTT,CASSPSDRGPNTGELFF
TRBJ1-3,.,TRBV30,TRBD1,TGTGCCTGGTCGGGACAGAGGCTCTCTGGAAACACCATATATTTT,CAWSGQRLSGNTIYF
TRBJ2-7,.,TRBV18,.,TGTGCCAGCTCACTGACCCGGGACACGGCTTCCTACGAGCAGTACTTC,CASSLTRDTASYEQYF
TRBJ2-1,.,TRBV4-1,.,TGCGCCAGCAGCCAAGAGGCGGGGCCGGAAGAGAATGAGCAGTTCTTC,CASSQEAGPEENEQFF
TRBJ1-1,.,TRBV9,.,TGTGCCAGCAGCGTAGGAGGGATCAGACGAGACACTGAAGCTTTCTTT,CASSVGGIRRDTEAFF
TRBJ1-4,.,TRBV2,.,TGTGCCAGCAGCCCGGAGGGCGATACTAATGAAAAACTGTTTTTT,CASSPEGDTNEKLFF
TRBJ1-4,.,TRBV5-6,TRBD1,TGTGCCAGCAGCAGGACAGGGAGCAATGAAAAACTGTTTTTT,CASSRTGSNEKLFF
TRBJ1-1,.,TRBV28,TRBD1,TGTGCCAGCAGTTGGGGGACAGGGGACCTTAGGAACACTGAAGCTTTCTTT,CASSWGTGDLRNTEAFF
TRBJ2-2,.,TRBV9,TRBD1,TGTGCCAGCAGCGTAGCACAGGGGGCTAATCCTACCGGGGAGCTGTTTTTT,CASSVAQGANPTGELFF
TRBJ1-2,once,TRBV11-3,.,TGTGCCAGCAGCTTAGATCTGGACTGCTATGGCTACACCTTC,CASSLDLDCYGYTF
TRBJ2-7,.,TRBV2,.,TGTGCCAGCAGGGGACACTTAAGCTCCTACGAGCAGTACTTC,CASRGHLSSYEQYF
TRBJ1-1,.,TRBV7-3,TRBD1,TGTGCCAGCAGCTTACTAGGGGGCGGGACTGAAGCTTTCTTT,CASSLLGGGTEAFF
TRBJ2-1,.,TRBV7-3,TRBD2,TGTGCCAGCAGCTCCGGGAGGGGCGGAAGTAGTGAGCAGTTCTTC,CASSSGRGGSSEQFF
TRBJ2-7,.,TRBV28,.,TGTGCCAACAGCCGGCAGGGGACCTACGAGCAGTACTTC,CANSRQGTYEQYF
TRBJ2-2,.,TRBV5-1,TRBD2,TGCGCCAGCAGCTTTACTAGCGGGGGGGCCCACACCGGGGAGCTGTTTTTT,CASSFTSGGAHTGELFF
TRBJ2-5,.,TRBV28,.,TGTGCCAGCAGGCAACACCGTGTCAAGGAGACCCAGTACTTC,CASRQHRVKETQYF
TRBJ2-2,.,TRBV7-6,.,TGTGCCAGCAGCTTAGAAAGTAGGAGTGGAACCGGGGAGCTGTTTTTT,CASSLESRSGTGELFF
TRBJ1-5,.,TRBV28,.,TGTGCCAGTACACAACCGGGGGGAAATCAGCCCCAGCATTTT,CASTQPGGNQPQHF
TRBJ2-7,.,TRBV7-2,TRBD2,TGTGCCAGCAGCTTAAGTGAGCGGGGGGCAGGGCAGTACTTC,CASSLSERGAGQYF
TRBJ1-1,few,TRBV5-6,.,TGTGCCAGCAGCACCCCCGGGACAAAGAACACTGAAGCTTTCTTT,CASSTPGTKNTEAFF
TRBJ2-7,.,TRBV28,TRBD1,TGTGCCAGCAGTCCGGGACAGTCCTACGAGCAGTACTTC,CASSPGQSYEQYF
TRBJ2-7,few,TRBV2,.,TGTGCCAGCCTAGTCTCCGGCTACGAGCAGTACTTC,CASLVSGYEQYF
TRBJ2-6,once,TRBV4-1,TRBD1,TGCGCCAGCAGCCAAGAAGGGGGCTCGGCCTCTGGGGCCAACGTCCTGACTTTC,CASSQEGGSASGANVLTF
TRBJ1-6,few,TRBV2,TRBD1,TGTGCCAGCGGGGACAGCTTCTATAATTCACCCCTCCACTTT,CASGDSFYNSPLHF
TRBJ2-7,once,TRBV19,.,TGTGCCAGTAGTATAGAGGCCCATGGCTCCTACGAGCAGTACTTC,CASSIEAHGSYEQYF
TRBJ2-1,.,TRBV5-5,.,TGTGCCAGCAGCTTATTCTCCAGGGGCGGGGGCAATGAGCAGTTCTTC,CASSLFSRGGGNEQFF
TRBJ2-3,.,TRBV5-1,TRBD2,TGCGCCAGCAGCCCCTGGACTAGCGGGGGGCCCCTAACAGATACGCAGTATTTT,CASSPWTSGGPLTDTQYF
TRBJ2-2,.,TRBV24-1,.,TGTGCCACCAGTGTCCGAGAGAACACCGGGGAGCTGTTTTTT,CATSVRENTGELFF
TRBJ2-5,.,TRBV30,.,TGTGCCTGGAGTGTATTGCGGGGCAAAAAAAAGGAGACCCAGTACTTC,CAWSVLRGKKKETQYF
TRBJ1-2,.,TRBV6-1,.,TGTGCCAGCACTGAATATCGGGGCTACACCTTC,CASTEYRGYTF
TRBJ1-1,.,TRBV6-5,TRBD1,TGTGCCAGCAGACGCAGGGGGACTGAAGCTTTCTTT,CASRRRGTEAFF
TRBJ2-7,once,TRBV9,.,TGTGCCAGCAGCCCGGCGTTGCAGGGGGGTTACGAGCAGTACTTC,CASSPALQGGYEQYF
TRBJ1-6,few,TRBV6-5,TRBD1,TGTGCCAGCAGTTACTTGGGGACAGGCCGTAGGGCCCTCCACTTT,CASSYLGTGRRALHF
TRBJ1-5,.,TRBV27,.,TGTGCCAGCAGTTTATCTTCCGGGGGCAATCAGCCCCAGCATTTT,CASSLSSGGNQPQHF
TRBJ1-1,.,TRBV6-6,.,TGTGCCAGCAGTTACTCGTTTGTAGACACTGAAGCTTTCTTT,CASSYSFVDTEAFF
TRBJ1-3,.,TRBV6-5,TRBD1,TGTGCCAGCAGGCGCACAGGGGGTTCTGGAAACACCATATATTTT,CASRRTGGSGNTIYF
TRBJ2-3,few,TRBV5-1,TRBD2,TGCGCCAGCAGCCCTACTGCGACTAGCGGGGGGGCCGATACGCAGTATTTT,CASSPTATSGGADTQYF
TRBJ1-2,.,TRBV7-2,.,TGTGCCAGCAGCCAGCTTAAGGTGGGGGGGACTTCTGGCTACACCTTC,CASSQLKVGGTSGYTF